This T cell receptor beta chain is from a study of T cells in localized non-small cell lung cancer. Study conclusions and caveats: Sequencing involved a lone tumor region, leaving heterogeneity possible. Uninvolved adjacent lung showed higher T cell clonality than tumor. Adjacent lung had a median around 60 of the 100 largest tumor clones. A denser population of T cells in blood accompanied longer overall survival.

Looked up from germline, CDR1 is MNHGY and CDR2 is SAAAGT. The CDR3 has 14 amino acids. V was clipped by 5 bases and J by 4 bases, with 12 bases between them. Some clones are missing from TCRdb's copy, which holds only in-frame ones; the method was immunoSEQ multiplex PCR. The data hold some 1,400 clones, with about 25% observed a single time. To note about this clone: Its matching antigen is unknown.

The sequence was collected from a male donor older than 55 with stage I squamous cell lung carcinoma. The chain combines TRBV6-8 with TRBJ2-1, with D perhaps given as TRBD1 or TRBD2 (5 bases each). The sample in question was lung tumor tissue, obtained before any cancer treatment. The CDR3 sequence: CASSGDGEYNEQFF. The CDR3, as DNA: TGTGCCAGCAGTGGGGACGGGGAGTACAATGAGCAGTTCTTC.